This T cell receptor beta chain came from a study of T cell repertoires in cytomegalovirus infection. Overall study findings and caveats: Ex vivo responses were dominated by HLA-C-restricted CMV-specific TCR beta clonotypes.

TCRdb re-analysed the reads in MiXCR, keeping a single row per CDR3 protein. The sample has 700,000 to 850,000 distinct CDR3 sequences, over 25% seen once. This clonotype was observed a handful of times. Its antigen is currently unknown. The CDR3 has 17 amino acids. V lost 3 bases to trimming and J lost 2 bases, with 19 bases between them. The germline V gene has CDR1 MNHEY and CDR2 SMNVEV (reference sequence). The J gene is TRBJ1-2, the V gene TRBV27; tentative D call: TRBD1 (5 bases). This receptor was taken from a human donor in good health (CMV status not recorded). Some clones in this sample may be carry-over from other donors' samples. Sequencing used cultured CD8+ T cells from PBMCs, obtained from culture after CMV antigen stimulation. CDR3 sequence reads: CASSFVSGRERNYGYTF. The CDR3 nucleotides read TGTGCCAGCAGTTTTGTTAGTGGCAGGGAGAGGAACTATGGCTACACCTTC.